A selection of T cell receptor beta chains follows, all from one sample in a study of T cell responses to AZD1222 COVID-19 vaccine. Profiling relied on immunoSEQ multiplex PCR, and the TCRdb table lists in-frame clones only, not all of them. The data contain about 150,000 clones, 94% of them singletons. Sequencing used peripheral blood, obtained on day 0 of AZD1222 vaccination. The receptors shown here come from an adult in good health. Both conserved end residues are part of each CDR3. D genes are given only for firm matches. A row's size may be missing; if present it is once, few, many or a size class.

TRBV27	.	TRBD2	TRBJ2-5	TGTGCCAGCAGGGAGAGAGCGGGAGAGCTCGAAGAGACCCAGTACTTC	CASRERAGELEETQYF
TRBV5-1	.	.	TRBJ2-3	TGCGCCAGCAGTGATAGAGTTGGACAGCGAAGTGGAGATACGCAGTATTTT	CASSDRVGQRSGDTQYF
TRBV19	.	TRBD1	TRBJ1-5	TGTGCCAGTAGTGTACCCGGGACAGGGCGTCATCAGCCCCAGCATTTT	CASSVPGTGRHQPQHF
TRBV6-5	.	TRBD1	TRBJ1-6	TGTGCCAGCAGCCCGGACAGGGCGAAACTGTCACCCCTCCACTTT	CASSPDRAKLSPLHF
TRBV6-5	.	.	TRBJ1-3	TGTGCCAGCAGTTACTCGATTCCTGGAAACACCATATATTTT	CASSYSIPGNTIYF
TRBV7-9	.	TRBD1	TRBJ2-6	TGTGCCAGCAGCCCTACCGGGACAGTATTCTCTGGGGCCAACGTCCTGACTTTC	CASSPTGTVFSGANVLTF
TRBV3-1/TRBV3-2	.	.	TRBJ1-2	TGTGCCAGCAGCCAAGATTTGGTCAGGGCTGGTGGCTACACCTTC	CASSQDLVRAGGYTF
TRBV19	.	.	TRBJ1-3	TGTGCCAGTAGTATGACAACGAGAGGAAACACCATATATTTT	CASSMTTRGNTIYF
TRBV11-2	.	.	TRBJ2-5	TGTGCCAGCAGCTTTGATTTGACGACCCAGTACTTC	CASSFDLTTQYF
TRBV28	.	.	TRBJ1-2	TGTGCCAGCCTGAAAGGGGACGGTCTCTTCTATGGCTACACCTTC	CASLKGDGLFYGYTF
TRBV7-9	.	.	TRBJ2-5	TGTGCCAGCAGCTTAGCCCGGGGGCGAGGGGAGACCCAGTACTTC	CASSLARGRGETQYF
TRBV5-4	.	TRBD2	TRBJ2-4	TGTGCCAGCAGCAACGGACTAGCGGGAGGCCCGGAGGGGAACATTCAGTACTTC	CASSNGLAGGPEGNIQYF
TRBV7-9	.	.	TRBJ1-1	TGTGCCAGCAGCTCCGTATTCCGCACTGAAGCTTTCTTT	CASSSVFRTEAFF
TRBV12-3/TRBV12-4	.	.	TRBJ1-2	TGTGCCAGCAGTACGGCAAACTATGGCTACACCTTC	CASSTANYGYTF
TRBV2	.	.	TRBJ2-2	TGTGCCAGCAGTGAAACTCGGGACTCTTGGCTCGCCGGGGAGCTGTTTTTT	CASSETRDSWLAGELFF
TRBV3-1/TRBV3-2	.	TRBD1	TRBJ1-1	TGTGCCAGCAGCCGACAGGGGAGGAATTGGATGAACACTGAAGCTTTCTTT	CASSRQGRNWMNTEAFF
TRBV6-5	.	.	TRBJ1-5	TGTGCCAGCAGGCCCCTAAATCAGCCCCAGCATTTT	CASRPLNQPQHF
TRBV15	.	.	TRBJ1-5	TGTGCCACCAGCAGAGAGGTCCCTCAGGGAAATCAGCCCCAGCATTTT	CATSREVPQGNQPQHF
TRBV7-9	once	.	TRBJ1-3	TGTGCCAGCAGCTCGATCAGGGGCAACACCATATATTTT	CASSSIRGNTIYF
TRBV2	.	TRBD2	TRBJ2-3	TGTGCCAGCAGAGCGGGAGGGCTTTCGTCGCAGTATTTT	CASRAGGLSSQYF
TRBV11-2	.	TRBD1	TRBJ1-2	TGTGCCAGCAGCTTAGGCTCGACAGGGAGGGGCTACACCTTC	CASSLGSTGRGYTF
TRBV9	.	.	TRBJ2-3	TGTGCCAGCAGCGTAGAAGGGGCGGAAGATACGCAGTATTTT	CASSVEGAEDTQYF
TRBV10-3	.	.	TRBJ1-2	TGTGCCATCAGTGATTTGAGGGAGGGATTAAGGGGCTACACCTTC	CAISDLREGLRGYTF
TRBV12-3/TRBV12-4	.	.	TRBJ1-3	TGTGCCAGCAGTGGTCAGGAAAGGAACACCATATATTTT	CASSGQERNTIYF
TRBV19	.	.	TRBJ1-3	TGTGCCAGTAGTATAGGTGGTGCTGGAAACACCATATATTTT	CASSIGGAGNTIYF
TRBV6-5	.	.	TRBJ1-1	TGTGCCAGCAGTTCCCCATCGAACACTGAAGCTTTCTTT	CASSSPSNTEAFF
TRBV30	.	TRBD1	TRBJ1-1	TGTGCCTGGAGCAGCGGACAGGTCAACACTGAAGCTTTCTTT	CAWSSGQVNTEAFF
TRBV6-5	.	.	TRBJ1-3	TGTGCCAGCAGTTCGCTGACGGTGAGCTCTGGAAACACCATATATTTT	CASSSLTVSSGNTIYF
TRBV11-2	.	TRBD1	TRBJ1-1	TGTGCCAGCAGCTCCCAAGGACAGGGATGGGCTTTCTTT	CASSSQGQGWAFF
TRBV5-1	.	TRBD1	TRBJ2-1	TGCGCCAGCAGCTTGATGGGACAGGGTATGAATGAGCAGTTCTTC	CASSLMGQGMNEQFF
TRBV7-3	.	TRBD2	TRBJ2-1	TGTGCCAGCAGCTTAACGGCTAGCGGGTCTCATGAGCAGTTCTTC	CASSLTASGSHEQFF
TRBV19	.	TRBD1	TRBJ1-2	TGTGCCACCTCGGACAGGGGAAATGGCTACACCTTC	CATSDRGNGYTF
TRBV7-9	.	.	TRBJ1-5	TGTGCCAGCAGCTTAATGGGTCAGCCCCAGCATTTT	CASSLMGQPQHF
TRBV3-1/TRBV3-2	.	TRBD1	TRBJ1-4	TGTGCCAGCAGCCAAACAGGGGGGACTAATGAAAAACTGTTTTTT	CASSQTGGTNEKLFF
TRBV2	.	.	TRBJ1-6	TGTGCCAGCAGGGCTCGGGCCTCCTCCTATAATTCACCCCTCCACTTT	CASRARASSYNSPLHF
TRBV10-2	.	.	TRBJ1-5	TGCGCCAGCAGGGATGGGGGGTATAGCAATCAGCCCCAGCATTTT	CASRDGGYSNQPQHF
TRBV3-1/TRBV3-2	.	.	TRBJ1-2	TGTGCCAGCAGCCCGTGGGGAGGAAGTGGCTACACCTTC	CASSPWGGSGYTF
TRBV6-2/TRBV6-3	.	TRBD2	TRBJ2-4	TGTGCCAGCAGCCGTCGGACTAGCGGGAGAGACATTCAGTACTTC	CASSRRTSGRDIQYF
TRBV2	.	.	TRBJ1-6	TGTGCCAGCACACCGGACCGGGGTTTTTCACCCCTCCACTTT	CASTPDRGFSPLHF
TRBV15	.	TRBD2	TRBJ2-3	TGTGCCACCAGCTCCACAAAGGCACTAGCGGGAACGGATACGCAGTATTTT	CATSSTKALAGTDTQYF
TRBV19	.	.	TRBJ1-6	TGTGCCAGTAATTCAGTTGATAATTCACCCCTCCACTTT	CASNSVDNSPLHF
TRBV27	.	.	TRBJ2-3	TGTGCCAGCAGTTTGGGTCAGAGCGCAGATACGCAGTATTTT	CASSLGQSADTQYF
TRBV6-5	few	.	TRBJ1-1	TGTGCCAGCAGTTATTCAGCAGGATCGGAAGCTTTCTTT	CASSYSAGSEAFF
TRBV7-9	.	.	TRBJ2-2	TGTGCCAGCAGCTCCGGCCCGGGCACCGGGGAGCTGTTTTTT	CASSSGPGTGELFF
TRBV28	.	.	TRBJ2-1	TGTGCCAGCATAAGCTCCTACAATGAGCAGTTCTTC	CASISSYNEQFF
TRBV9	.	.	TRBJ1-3	TGTGCCAGCAGCGAGGGCGGCTTTGGAAACACCATATATTTT	CASSEGGFGNTIYF
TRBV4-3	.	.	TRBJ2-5	TGCGCCAGCAGCCAATATCTGGCCGGGGAGACCCAGTACTTC	CASSQYLAGETQYF
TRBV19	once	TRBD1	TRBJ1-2	TGTGCCAGTAGTCAACCGGGACAGGGAAACTATGGCTACACCTTC	CASSQPGQGNYGYTF
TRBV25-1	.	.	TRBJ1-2	TGTGCCAGCAGTGAAGGGGACGCTAACTATGGCTACACCTTC	CASSEGDANYGYTF
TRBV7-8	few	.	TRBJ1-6	TGTGCCAGCAGCTTAGACCGGGGGGCGTTCTATAATTCACCCCTCCACTTT	CASSLDRGAFYNSPLHF
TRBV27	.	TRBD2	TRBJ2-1	TGTGCCAGCAGTTTAGCGGGGGGGGGTTACAATGAGCAGTTCTTC	CASSLAGGGYNEQFF
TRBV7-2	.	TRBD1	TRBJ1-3	TGTGCCAGCAGCCCAGGGACAGGGGCCCTCTCTGGAAACACCATATATTTT	CASSPGTGALSGNTIYF
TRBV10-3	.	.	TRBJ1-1	TGTGCCATCAGTGAGTCACGAGGAGCTGAAGCTTTCTTT	CAISESRGAEAFF